This TCR beta chain was profiled in a study of OX40 agonist ivuxolimab in advanced cancers. Study background: Every 2 weeks, ivuxolimab was infused into the patients intravenously at between 0.01 and 10 mg/kg. A diagnosis of hepatocellular carcinoma, melanoma, renal cell or head and neck cancer was present in dose-escalation patients. Among those treated, three patients had partial responses, one with hepatocellular carcinoma and two with cutaneous melanoma.

This table comes from immunoSEQ multiplex PCR, and its TCRdb copy is limited to in-frame clones, with some not included. The data contain under 80,000 clones, 86% of them singletons. Study-wide findings and caveats: Mean expanded clone counts were higher in CD8+ than CD4+ T cells.

Concerning this clone itself: The antigen is undetermined.

The V and J ends lost 4 bases and 3 bases respectively, with 22 bases between them. Germline CDR1 reads SGHKS; CDR2 reads YYEKEE (reference sequence). This CDR3 has 17 residues. The sample here was CD4+ or CD8+ T cells sorted from blood, taken in a trial of the OX40 agonist ivuxolimab. The sequence derives from an adult with an advanced solid tumor such as melanoma, head and neck, liver or kidney cancer. The V call is TRBV5-5, the J call TRBJ2-5; D not resolved. CDR3 in DNA: TGTGCCAGCAGCAGCAGACCTAGTATTCCGGGCGAAGAGACCCAGTACTTC. Amino acid sequence: CASSSRPSIPGEETQYF.